Sequencing of this T cell receptor (beta chain) was carried out in a study of blood T cells in healthy people across ages. Regarding this clonotype: Its antigen remains unidentified.

Findings and limits, study-wide: Strong correlation linked observed beta diversity and percent naive T cells.

With a J-beta primer mix and a sample-barcoded 5' primer, a second PCR ran roughly 7 to 11 cycles. TCRdb reprocessed the 5' RACE reads with MiXCR, giving one entry per CDR3 protein. Here the sample spans hundreds of thousands of distinct CDR3 sequences, roughly 32% being singletons. CDR3 length equals 12 residues. The germline gives CDR1 LGHDT, CDR2 YNNKEL (reference sequence). V lost 4 bases to trimming and J lost 13 bases; unmatched junction nucleotides: 6. This receptor was identified in an elderly woman in good health. The rearrangement uses TRBV3-1 and TRBJ1-2; the match to TRBD1 covers 10 bases. Sample: blood. CDR3: CASSRRDRGATF. CDR3 DNA: TGTGCCAGCAGCCGTCGGGACAGGGGTGCCACCTTC.